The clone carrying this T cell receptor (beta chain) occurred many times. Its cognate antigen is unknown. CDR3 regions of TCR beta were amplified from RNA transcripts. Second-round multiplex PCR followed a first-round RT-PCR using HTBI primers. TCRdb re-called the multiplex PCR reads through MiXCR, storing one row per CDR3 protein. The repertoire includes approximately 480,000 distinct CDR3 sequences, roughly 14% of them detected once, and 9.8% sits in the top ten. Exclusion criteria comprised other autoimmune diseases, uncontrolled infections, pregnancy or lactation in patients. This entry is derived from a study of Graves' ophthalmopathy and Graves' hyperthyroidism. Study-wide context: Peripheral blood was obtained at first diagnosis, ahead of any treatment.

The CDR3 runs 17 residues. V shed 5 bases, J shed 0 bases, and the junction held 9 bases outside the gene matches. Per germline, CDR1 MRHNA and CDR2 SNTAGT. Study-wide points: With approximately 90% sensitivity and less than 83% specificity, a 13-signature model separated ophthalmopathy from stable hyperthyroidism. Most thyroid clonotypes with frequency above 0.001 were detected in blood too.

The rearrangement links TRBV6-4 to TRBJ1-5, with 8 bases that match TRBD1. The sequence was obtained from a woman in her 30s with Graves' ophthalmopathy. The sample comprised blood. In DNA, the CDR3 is TGTGCCAGCAGTATAAGACGGACAGGGCTTAGCAATCAGCCCCAGCATTTT. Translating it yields CASSIRRTGLSNQPQHF.